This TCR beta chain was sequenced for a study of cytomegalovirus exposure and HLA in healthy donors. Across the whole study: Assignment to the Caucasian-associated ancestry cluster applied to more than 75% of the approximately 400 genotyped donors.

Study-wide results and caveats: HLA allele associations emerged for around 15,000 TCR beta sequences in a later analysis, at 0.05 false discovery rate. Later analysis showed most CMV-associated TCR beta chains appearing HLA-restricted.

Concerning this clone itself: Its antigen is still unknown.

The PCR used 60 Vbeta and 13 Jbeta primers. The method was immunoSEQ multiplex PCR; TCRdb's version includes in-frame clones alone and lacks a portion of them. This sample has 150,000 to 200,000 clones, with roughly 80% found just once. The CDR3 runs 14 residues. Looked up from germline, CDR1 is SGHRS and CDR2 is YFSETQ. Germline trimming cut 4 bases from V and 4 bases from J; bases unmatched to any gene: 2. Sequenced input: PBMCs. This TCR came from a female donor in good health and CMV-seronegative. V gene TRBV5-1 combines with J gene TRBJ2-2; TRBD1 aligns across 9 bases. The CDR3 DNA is TGCGCCAGCAGCCTGACAGGGGGCACCGGGGAGCTGTTTTTT. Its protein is CASSLTGGTGELFF.